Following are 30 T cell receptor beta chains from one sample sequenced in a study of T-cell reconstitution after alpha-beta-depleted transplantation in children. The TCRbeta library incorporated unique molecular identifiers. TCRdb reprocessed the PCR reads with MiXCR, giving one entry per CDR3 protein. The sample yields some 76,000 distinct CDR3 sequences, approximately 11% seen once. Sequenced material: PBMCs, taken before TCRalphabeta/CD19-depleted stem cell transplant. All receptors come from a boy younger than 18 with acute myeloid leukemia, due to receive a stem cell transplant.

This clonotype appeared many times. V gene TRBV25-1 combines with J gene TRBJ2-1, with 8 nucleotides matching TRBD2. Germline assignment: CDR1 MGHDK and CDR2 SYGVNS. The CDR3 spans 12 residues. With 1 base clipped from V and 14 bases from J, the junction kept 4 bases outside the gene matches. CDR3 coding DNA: TGTGCCAGCAGTGAATTGGGGACTAGTAAGTTCTTC. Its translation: CASSELGTSKFF.

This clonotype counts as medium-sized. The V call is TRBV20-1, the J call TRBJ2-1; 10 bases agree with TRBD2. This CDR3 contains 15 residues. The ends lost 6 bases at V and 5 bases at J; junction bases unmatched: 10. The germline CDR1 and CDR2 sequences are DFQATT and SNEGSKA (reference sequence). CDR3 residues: CSAVTGTSADNEQFF. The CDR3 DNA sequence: TGCAGTGCCGTGACCGGGACTAGCGCCGACAATGAGCAGTTCTTC.

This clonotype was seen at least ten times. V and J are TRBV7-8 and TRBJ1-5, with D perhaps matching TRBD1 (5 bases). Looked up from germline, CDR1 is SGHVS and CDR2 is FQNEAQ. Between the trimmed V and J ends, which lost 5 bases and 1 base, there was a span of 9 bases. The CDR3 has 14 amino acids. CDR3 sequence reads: CASSLGTSNQPQHF. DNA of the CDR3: TGTGCCAGCAGCCTCGGGACCAGCAATCAGCCCCAGCATTTT.

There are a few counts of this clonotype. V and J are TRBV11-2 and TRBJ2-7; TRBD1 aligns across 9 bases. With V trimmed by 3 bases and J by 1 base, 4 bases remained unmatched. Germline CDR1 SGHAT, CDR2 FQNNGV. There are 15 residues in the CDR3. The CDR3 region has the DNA TGTGCCAGCAGCTTTAGACAGGGGGGTTCCTACGAGCAGTACTTC. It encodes CASSFRQGGSYEQYF.

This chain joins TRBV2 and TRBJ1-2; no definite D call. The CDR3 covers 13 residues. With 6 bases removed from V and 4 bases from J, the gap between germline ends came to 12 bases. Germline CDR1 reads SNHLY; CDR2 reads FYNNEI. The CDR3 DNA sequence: TGTGCCAGCAGCACAGACGTACCCTATGGCTACACCTTC. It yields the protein CASSTDVPYGYTF.

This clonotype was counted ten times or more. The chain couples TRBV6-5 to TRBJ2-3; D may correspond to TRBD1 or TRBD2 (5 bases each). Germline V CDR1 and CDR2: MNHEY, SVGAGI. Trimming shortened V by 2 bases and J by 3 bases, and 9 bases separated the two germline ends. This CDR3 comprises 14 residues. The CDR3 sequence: CASSYRDPTDTQYF. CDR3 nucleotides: TGTGCCAGCAGTTACAGGGACCCAACAGATACGCAGTATTTT.

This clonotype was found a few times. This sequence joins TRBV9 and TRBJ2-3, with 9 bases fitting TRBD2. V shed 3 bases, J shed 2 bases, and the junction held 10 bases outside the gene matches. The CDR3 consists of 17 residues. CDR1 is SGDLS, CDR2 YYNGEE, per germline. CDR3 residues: CASSAPRGGLATDTQYF. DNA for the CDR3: TGTGCCAGCAGCGCTCCTAGAGGGGGACTAGCCACAGATACGCAGTATTTT.

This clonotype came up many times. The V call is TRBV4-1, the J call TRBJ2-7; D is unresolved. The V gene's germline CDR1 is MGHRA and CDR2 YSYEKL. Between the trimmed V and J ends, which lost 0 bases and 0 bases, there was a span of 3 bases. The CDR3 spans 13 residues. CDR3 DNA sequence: TGCGCCAGCAGCCAAGATAGCTCCTACGAGCAGTACGTC. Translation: CASSQDSSYEQYV.

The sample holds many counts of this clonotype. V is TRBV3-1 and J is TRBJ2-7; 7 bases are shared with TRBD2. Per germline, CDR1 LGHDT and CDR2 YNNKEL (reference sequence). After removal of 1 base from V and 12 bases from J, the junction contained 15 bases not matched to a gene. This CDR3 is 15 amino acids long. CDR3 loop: CASSQAGLADTGRYF. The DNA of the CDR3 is TGTGCCAGCAGCCAAGCCGGGCTAGCGGATACTGGGAGGTACTTC.

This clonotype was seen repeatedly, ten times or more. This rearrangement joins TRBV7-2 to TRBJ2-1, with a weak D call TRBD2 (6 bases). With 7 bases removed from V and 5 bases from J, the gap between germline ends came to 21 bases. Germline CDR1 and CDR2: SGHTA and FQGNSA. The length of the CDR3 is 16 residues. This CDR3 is CASIPGWGRPDNEQFF. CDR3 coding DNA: TGTGCCAGCATCCCGGGGTGGGGGAGGCCCGACAATGAGCAGTTCTTC.

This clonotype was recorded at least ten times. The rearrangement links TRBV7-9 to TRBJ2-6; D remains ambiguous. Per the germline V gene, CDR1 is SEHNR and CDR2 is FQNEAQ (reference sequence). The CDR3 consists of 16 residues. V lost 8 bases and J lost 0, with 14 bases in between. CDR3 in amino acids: CASALLRNSGANVLTF. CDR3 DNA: TGTGCCAGCGCATTGCTGCGGAACTCTGGGGCCAACGTCCTGACTTTC.

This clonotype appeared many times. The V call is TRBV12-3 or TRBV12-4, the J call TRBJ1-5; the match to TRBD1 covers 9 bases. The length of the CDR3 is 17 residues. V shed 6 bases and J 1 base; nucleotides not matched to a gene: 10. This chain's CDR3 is CASSTGTGSQSNQPQHF. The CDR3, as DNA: TGTGCCAGCAGCACGGGGACAGGGTCGCAGAGCAATCAGCCCCAGCATTTT.

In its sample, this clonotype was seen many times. CDR3 sequence: CAIRGSGQMTEQYF. The CDR3 DNA reads TGTGCCATCAGAGGGTCGGGACAGATGACGGAGCAGTACTTC. This chain uses TRBV10-3 with TRBJ2-7, with 7 nucleotides matching TRBD1. V gave up 6 bases and J gave up 7 bases; unmatched junction bases: 12. CDR1 and CDR2 from the germline V gene are ENHRY and SYGVKD. The CDR3 is 14 amino acids.

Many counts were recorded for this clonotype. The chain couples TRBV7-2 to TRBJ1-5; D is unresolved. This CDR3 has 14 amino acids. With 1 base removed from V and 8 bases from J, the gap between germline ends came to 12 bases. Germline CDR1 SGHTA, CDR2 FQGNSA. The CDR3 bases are TGTGCCAGCAGCTTAGATCTGGGGTGGGAGCCCCAGCATTTT. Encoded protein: CASSLDLGWEPQHF.

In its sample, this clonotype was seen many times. DNA of the CDR3: TGCGCCAGCAGCTCCAACAGGGGGCTCTTGGGGGAGCAGTACTTC. Translation gives CASSSNRGLLGEQYF. The J gene is TRBJ2-7, the V gene TRBV5-1, with 9 bases lining up with TRBD1. Germline V gene data show CDR1 as SGHRS and CDR2 as YFSETQ. J was trimmed by 7 bases and V by 3 bases; bases with no gene match: 11. There are 15 residues in the CDR3.

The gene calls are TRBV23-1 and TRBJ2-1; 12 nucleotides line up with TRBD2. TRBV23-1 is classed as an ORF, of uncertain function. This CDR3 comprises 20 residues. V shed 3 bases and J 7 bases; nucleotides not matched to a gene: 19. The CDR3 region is CASSHSDPGLAGPGGNEQFF. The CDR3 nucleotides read TGCGCCAGCAGTCACTCCGACCCGGGACTAGCGGGCCCCGGCGGGAATGAGCAGTTCTTC.

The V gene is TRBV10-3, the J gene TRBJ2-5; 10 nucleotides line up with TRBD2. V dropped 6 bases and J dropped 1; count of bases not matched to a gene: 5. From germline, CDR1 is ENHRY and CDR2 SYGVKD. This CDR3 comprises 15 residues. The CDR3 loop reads CAIRPGTSAQETQYF. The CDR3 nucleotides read TGTGCCATCAGACCCGGGACTAGCGCCCAAGAGACCCAGTACTTC.

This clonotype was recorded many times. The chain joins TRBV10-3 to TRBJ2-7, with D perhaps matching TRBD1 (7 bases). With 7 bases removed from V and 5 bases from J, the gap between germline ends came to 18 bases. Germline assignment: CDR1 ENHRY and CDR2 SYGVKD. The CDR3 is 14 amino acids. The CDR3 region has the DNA TGTGCCATCACTTCGGACAGGCCGGGGGACGAGCAGTACTTC. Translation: CAITSDRPGDEQYF.

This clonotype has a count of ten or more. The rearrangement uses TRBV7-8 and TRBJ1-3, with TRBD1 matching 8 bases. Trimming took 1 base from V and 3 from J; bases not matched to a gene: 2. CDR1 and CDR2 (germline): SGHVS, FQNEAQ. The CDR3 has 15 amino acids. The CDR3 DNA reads TGTGCCAGCAGCTTAGGCAGGGGGCTTGGAAACACCATATATTTT. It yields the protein CASSLGRGLGNTIYF. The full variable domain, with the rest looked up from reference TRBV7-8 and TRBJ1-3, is GAGVSQSPRYKVAKRGQDVALRCDPISGHVSLFWYQQALGQGPEFLTYFQNEAQLDKSGLPSDRFFAERPEGSVSTLKIQRTQQEDSAVYLCASSLGRGLGNTIYFGEGSWLTVV.

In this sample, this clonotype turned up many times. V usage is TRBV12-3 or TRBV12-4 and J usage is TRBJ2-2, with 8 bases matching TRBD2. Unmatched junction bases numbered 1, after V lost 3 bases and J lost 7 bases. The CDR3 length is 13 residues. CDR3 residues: CASSLGTSGELFF. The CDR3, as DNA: TGTGCCAGCAGTTTGGGGACTAGCGGGGAGCTGTTTTTT.

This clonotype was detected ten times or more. The CDR3: CSAGTGSGEQFF. CDR3 sequence (DNA): TGCAGCGCCGGGACAGGGTCTGGTGAGCAGTTCTTC. The V and J genes are TRBV29-1 and TRBJ2-1, with 9 bases that match TRBD1. The CDR3 has 12 residues. Germline lookup yields CDR1 SQVTM and CDR2 ANQGSEA. V lost 7 bases to trimming and J lost 9 bases; unmatched junction nucleotides: 7.

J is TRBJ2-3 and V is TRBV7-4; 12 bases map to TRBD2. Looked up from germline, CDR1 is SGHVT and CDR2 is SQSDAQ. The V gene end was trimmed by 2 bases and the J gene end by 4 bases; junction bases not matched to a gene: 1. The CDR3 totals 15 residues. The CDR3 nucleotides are TGTGCCAGCAGCTTACTAGCGGGGGGGCCAGATACGCAGTATTTT. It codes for CASSLLAGGPDTQYF.

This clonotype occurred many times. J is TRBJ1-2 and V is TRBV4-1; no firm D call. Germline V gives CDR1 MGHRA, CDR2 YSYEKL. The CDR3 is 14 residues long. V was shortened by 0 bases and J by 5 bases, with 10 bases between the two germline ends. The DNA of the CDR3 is TGCGCCAGCAGCCAAGAAACCATCGATTATGGCTACACCTTC. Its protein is CASSQETIDYGYTF.

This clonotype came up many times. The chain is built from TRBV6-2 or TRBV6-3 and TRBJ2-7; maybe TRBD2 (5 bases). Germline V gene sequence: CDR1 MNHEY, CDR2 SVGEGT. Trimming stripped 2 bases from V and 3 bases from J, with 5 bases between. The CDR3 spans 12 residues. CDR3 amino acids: CASSYRGYEQYF. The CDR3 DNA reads TGTGCCAGCAGTTACCGGGGCTACGAGCAGTACTTC.

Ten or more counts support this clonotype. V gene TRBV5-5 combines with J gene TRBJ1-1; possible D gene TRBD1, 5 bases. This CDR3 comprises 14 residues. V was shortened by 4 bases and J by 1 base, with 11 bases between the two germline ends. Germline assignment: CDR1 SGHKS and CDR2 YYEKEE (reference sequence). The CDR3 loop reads CASSRGVANTEAFF. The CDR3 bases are TGTGCCAGCAGCCGGGGGGTGGCGAACACTGAAGCTTTCTTT.

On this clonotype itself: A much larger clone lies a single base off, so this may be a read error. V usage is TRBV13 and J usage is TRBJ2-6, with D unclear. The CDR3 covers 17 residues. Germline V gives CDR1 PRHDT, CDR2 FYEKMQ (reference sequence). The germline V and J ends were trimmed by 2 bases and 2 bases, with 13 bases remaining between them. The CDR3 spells CASSLRSPHAGANVLTF. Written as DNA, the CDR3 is TGTGCCAGCAGCTTAAGAAGCCCACATGCTGGGGCCAACGTCCTGACTTTC.

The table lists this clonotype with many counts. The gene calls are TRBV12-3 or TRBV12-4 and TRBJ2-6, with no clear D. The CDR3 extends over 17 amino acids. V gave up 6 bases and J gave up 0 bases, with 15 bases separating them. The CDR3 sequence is CASSRASSSSGANVLTF. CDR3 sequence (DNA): TGTGCCAGCAGCCGCGCCTCGTCAAGCTCTGGGGCCAACGTCCTGACTTTC.

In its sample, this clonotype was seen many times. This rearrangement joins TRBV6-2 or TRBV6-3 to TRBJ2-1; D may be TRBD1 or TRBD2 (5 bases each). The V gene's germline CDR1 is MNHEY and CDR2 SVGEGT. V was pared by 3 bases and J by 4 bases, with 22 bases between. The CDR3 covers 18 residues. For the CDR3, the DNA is TGTGCCAGCAGTTATTTCGGGACCCAGACCTTAGCTTACAATGAGCAGTTCTTC. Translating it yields CASSYFGTQTLAYNEQFF.

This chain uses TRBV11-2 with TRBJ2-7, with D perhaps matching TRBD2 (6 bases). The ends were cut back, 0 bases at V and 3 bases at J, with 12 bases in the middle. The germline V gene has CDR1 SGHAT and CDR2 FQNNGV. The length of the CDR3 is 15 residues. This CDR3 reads CASSLDQPGVYEQYF. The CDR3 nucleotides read TGTGCCAGCAGCTTAGATCAGCCGGGGGTCTACGAGCAGTACTTC.

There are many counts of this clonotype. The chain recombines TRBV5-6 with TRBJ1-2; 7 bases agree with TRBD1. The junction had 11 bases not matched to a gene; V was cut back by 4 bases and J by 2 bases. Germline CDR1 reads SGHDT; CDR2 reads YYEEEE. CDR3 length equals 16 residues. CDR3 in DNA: TGTGCCAGCAGCCTCTCAGGGGGGACCAAAAACTATGGCTACACCTTC. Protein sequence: CASSLSGGTKNYGYTF.